The 14 T cell receptor beta chains presented below share a single source sample, sequenced in a study of naive and memory T cell subsets. An equimolar mix of two oligonucleotides served as the beta constant-region primer for TRBC1 and TRBC2. Nested alpha and beta constant-region primers with the SP2 primer drove four PCR rounds on ligated cDNA. TCRdb re-called the UMI-ligation and nested PCR reads through MiXCR, storing one row per CDR3 protein. The data contain about 120,000 distinct CDR3 sequences, about 36% of them seen just once; the ten biggest clones take up 0.8% to 1%. Sequenced input: central memory CD4+ T cells from blood. The receptor set was obtained from a human donor in good health.

The chain employs TRBV30 and TRBJ2-7, with D tentatively TRBD1 (6 bases). Germline V gives CDR1 GTSNPN, CDR2 SVGIG (reference sequence). The CDR3 consists of 12 residues. Trimming left V 1 base short and J 7 bases short, with 11 bases between. CDR3 loop: CAWSDRAEEQYF. The CDR3 DNA follows: TGTGCCTGGAGTGACAGGGCTGAGGAGCAGTACTTC.

The genes are TRBV19 and TRBJ2-1; 11 positions agree with TRBD2. Germline V CDR1 and CDR2: LNHDA, SQIVND (reference sequence). J was trimmed by 6 bases and V by 9 bases; bases with no gene match: 13. The CDR3 length is 16 residues. Here the CDR3 DNA reads TGTGCCAGCCAAAAAGGGGGGACTAGCGGTATCAATGAGCAGTTCTTC. Its protein is CASQKGGTSGINEQFF.

This clonotype came up a few times. This chain joins TRBV29-1 and TRBJ1-5; D not certain. Germline CDR1 and CDR2: SQVTM and ANQGSEA. Trimming stripped 5 bases from V and 6 bases from J, with 17 bases between. The CDR3 contains 14 residues. Here the CDR3 reads CSVNYGEISQPQHF. The CDR3 region has the DNA TGCAGCGTTAACTACGGGGAAATCTCTCAGCCCCAGCATTTT.

CDR3 in amino acids: CASSPSNIGTGDEKLFF. The CDR3 bases are TGTGCCAGCTCACCTTCGAATATCGGGACAGGTGATGAAAAACTGTTTTTT. V is TRBV18 and J is TRBJ1-4; 8 bases map to TRBD1. J gave up 6 bases and V 3 bases, and 12 bases lay outside the gene matches. Germline assignment: CDR1 KGHSH and CDR2 LQKENI. The CDR3 is made up of 17 amino acids.

This rearrangement joins TRBV20-1 to TRBJ1-4, with TRBD1 identical over 10 bases. J was trimmed by 8 bases and V by 7 bases; bases with no gene match: 10. This CDR3 contains 14 residues. CDR1 and CDR2 (germline): DFQATT, SNEGSKA (reference sequence). CDR3 region: CSDRMLGQGEKLFF. Written as DNA, the CDR3 is TGCAGTGATAGGATGCTGGGACAGGGGGAAAAACTGTTTTTT.

This chain uses TRBV18 with TRBJ1-6; D unresolved. CDR1 and CDR2 (germline): KGHSH, LQKENI. The CDR3 extends over 13 amino acids. With 0 bases removed from V and 10 bases from J, the gap between germline ends came to 7 bases. CDR3 nucleotide sequence: TGTGCCAGCTCACCACCGAGGGCCTCACCCCTCCACTTT. Translated, it gives CASSPPRASPLHF.

This sequence joins TRBV12-3 or TRBV12-4 and TRBJ2-7, with no clear D. The CDR3 loop spans 11 amino acids. The V and J ends lost 1 base and 5 bases respectively, with 3 bases between them. This CDR3 is CASSLGNEQYF. In DNA, the CDR3 is TGTGCCAGCAGTTTAGGGAACGAGCAGTACTTC.

This sequence joins TRBV20-1 and TRBJ2-1; D is undetermined. This CDR3 has 15 residues. V dropped 0 bases and J dropped 6 bases, with 15 bases sitting between them. Germline-derived CDR1 and CDR2 are DFQATT and SNEGSKA (reference sequence). DNA for the CDR3: TGCAGTGCTAGAGATGGAGCATCACCGGGCAATGAGCAGTTCTTC. It codes for CSARDGASPGNEQFF.

V is TRBV7-9 and J is TRBJ1-5; D is ambiguous. The germline V gene encodes CDR1 SEHNR and CDR2 FQNEAQ (reference sequence). The CDR3 spans 14 residues. Trimming took 1 base from V and 7 from J, leaving 11 bases between them. For the CDR3, the DNA is TGTGCCAGCAGCTTAGGGGCGGATAGCCAGCCCCAGCATTTT. It yields the protein CASSLGADSQPQHF. The complete variable domain, with remaining parts taken from reference TRBV7-9 and TRBJ1-5, reads DTGVSQNPRHKITKRGQNVTFRCDPISEHNRLYWYRQTLGQGPEFLTYFQNEAQLEKSRLLSDRFSAERPKGSFSTLEIQRTEQGDSAMYLCASSLGADSQPQHFGDGTRLSIL.

This chain links TRBV6-1 with TRBJ2-7; TRBD2 matches at 7 bases. This CDR3 contains 11 residues. With V trimmed by 8 bases and J by 3 bases, 1 base remained unmatched. The germline gives CDR1 MNHNS, CDR2 SASEGT. In DNA form, the CDR3 reads TGTGCCAGCCGGGAGGTCTACGAGCAGTACTTC. Translated, it gives CASREVYEQYF.

This clonotype turned up a few times. The V gene is TRBV28, the J gene TRBJ1-6; possibly TRBD1 for D (5 bases). There are 14 residues in the CDR3. Trimming took 3 bases from V and 4 from J, leaving 7 bases between them. Germline CDR1 MDHEN, CDR2 SYDVKM. The CDR3 region is CASSFRTYNSPLHF. The CDR3 bases are TGTGCCAGCAGTTTTCGGACATATAATTCACCCCTCCACTTT.

This rearrangement joins TRBV11-2 to TRBJ2-1; no reliable D call. CDR3 size: 17 residues. V was pared by 6 bases and J by 0 bases, with 18 bases between. Germline CDR1 SGHAT, CDR2 FQNNGV. CDR3 residues: CASRPRFRVFSYNEQFF. DNA of the CDR3: TGTGCCAGCAGACCTAGGTTTCGCGTTTTCTCCTACAATGAGCAGTTCTTC. The whole variable domain, filled in from reference TRBV11-2 and TRBJ2-1, reads EAGVAQSPRYKIIEKRQSVAFWCNPISGHATLYWYQQILGQGPKLLIQFQNNGVVDDSQLPKDRFSAERLKGVDSTLKIQPAKLEDSAVYLCASRPRFRVFSYNEQFFGPGTRLTVL.

Only a few counts were recorded for this clonotype. The chain has TRBV28 and TRBJ2-7; D unresolved. Trimming removed 6 bases from V and 1 base from J, with 10 bases in between. Germline CDR1 is MDHEN and CDR2 is SYDVKM. The CDR3 contains 13 residues. The DNA of the CDR3 is TGTGCCAGCAGATCCCACGGATCCTACGAGCAGTACTTC. Its translation is CASRSHGSYEQYF.

This clonotype was counted only a few times. This chain connects TRBV20-1 to TRBJ1-6; D gene uncertain. The CDR3 is 13 amino acids. The ends were cut back, 2 bases at V and 8 bases at J, with 10 bases in the middle. Germline loops: CDR1 DFQATT, CDR2 SNEGSKA (reference sequence). This CDR3 is CSARWRPDSPLHF. In nucleotides, the CDR3 is TGCAGTGCTAGATGGCGGCCCGATTCACCCCTCCACTTT.